One sample yielded the 14 T cell receptor beta chains listed below, sequenced in a study of blood T cell repertoires in COVID-19. Using immunoSEQ multiplex PCR, the repertoire was profiled, and TCRdb retains in-frame clones only, with some absent. The data show over 150,000 clones, around 90% seen once. The material sequenced was peripheral blood. The receptors here all came from a man aged 50-59 years who had recovered from COVID-19.

This chain joins TRBV21-1 and TRBJ1-4; the table names TRBD1, a call not compared with the DNA. TRBV21-1 is a recognized pseudogene. The CDR3 sequence is 15 residues long. Here the CDR3 DNA reads TGTGCCAGCAGCAATGGCGACAGGGTGAGAGAAAAACTGTTTTTT. It translates to CASSNGDRVREKLFF.

This chain links TRBV5-1 with TRBJ2-1; 12 positions match TRBD2. The trim removed 6 bases at V and 7 bases at J, leaving 2 bases unmatched. CDR3 length: 13 amino acids. In germline, CDR1 is SGHRS, CDR2 YFSETQ. CDR3: CASKGTSGNEQFF. The CDR3 nucleotides are TGCGCCAGCAAGGGGACTAGCGGGAATGAGCAGTTCTTC.

This clone was recorded once. V usage is TRBV30 and J usage is TRBJ2-7, with 8 bases matching TRBD1. The CDR3 totals 12 residues. V shed 0 bases, J shed 6 bases, and the junction held 1 base outside the gene matches. Per the germline V gene, CDR1 is GTSNPN and CDR2 is SVGIG (reference sequence). CDR3 in amino acids: CAWSVTGGEQYF. As DNA, the CDR3 is TGTGCCTGGAGTGTAACAGGGGGCGAGCAGTACTTC.

The chain joins TRBV10-3 to TRBJ2-7; 12 nucleotides match TRBD2. V gave up 2 bases and J gave up 1 base; unmatched junction bases: 9. The germline V gene has CDR1 ENHRY and CDR2 SYGVKD. The CDR3 is 18 residues long. CDR3 sequence (DNA): TGTGCCATCAGTGAGAGGGGAGCTAGCGGGGGGGTGTCCTACGAGCAGTACTTC. It specifies CAISERGASGGVSYEQYF.

This clone was recorded once. The V gene is TRBV24-1, the J gene TRBJ2-1; no clear D. In germline, CDR1 is KGHDR, CDR2 SFDVKD. The CDR3 has 15 residues. V was trimmed by 1 base and J by 7 bases, leaving 13 bases between them. The DNA for the CDR3 is TGTGCCACCAGTGATTTACGGGTGGGTCGGAATGAGCAGTTCTTC. Translation gives CATSDLRVGRNEQFF.

The chain is built from TRBV4-2 and TRBJ2-2; 11 bases map to TRBD2. Trimming took 4 bases from V and 0 from J; bases not matched to a gene: 10. The CDR3 consists of 19 residues. Germline CDR1 reads LGHNA; CDR2 reads YNFKEQ. The chain's CDR3 is CASSLHSLAGVSNTGELFF. Here the CDR3 DNA reads TGTGCCAGCAGCCTCCACTCACTAGCGGGGGTTTCGAACACCGGGGAGCTGTTTTTT.

V is TRBV6-2 or TRBV6-3 and J is TRBJ2-2, with 10 bases that match TRBD1. Germline values: CDR1 MNHEY, CDR2 SVGEGT. V shed 5 bases and J 5 bases; nucleotides not matched to a gene: 5. CDR3 length: 15 amino acids. Here the CDR3 DNA reads TGTGCCAGCAGTCCCGACAGGGGGCTAACCGGGGAGCTGTTTTTT. This sequence encodes CASSPDRGLTGELFF.

The chain employs TRBV7-2 and TRBJ2-1; TRBD2 is a possible D gene (6 bases). This CDR3 has 15 amino acids. V was pared by 4 bases and J by 1 base, with 11 bases between. CDR1 and CDR2 (germline): SGHTA, FQGNSA. The CDR3 region has the DNA TGTGCCAGCAGCTCCCTAGCGCTATCCTACAATGAGCAGTTCTTC. Translating gives CASSSLALSYNEQFF.

The chain carries TRBV7-2 and TRBJ1-2, with a possible D match to TRBD1 (6 bases). CDR3 length: 14 residues. The germline V gene encodes CDR1 SGHTA and CDR2 FQGNSA. Trimming removed 3 bases at V and 6 bases at J, with 14 bases between. CDR3 DNA: TGTGCCAGCAGCTTGCAGGGGCTGGTACATGGCTACACCTTC. Protein product: CASSLQGLVHGYTF.

Notes on this clone: Its ends do not fully match the called genes, so a read error is possible. This chain uses TRBV6-2 or TRBV6-3 with TRBJ2-7; TRBD1 matches at 8 bases. In germline, CDR1 is MNHEY, CDR2 SVGEGT. This CDR3 comprises 12 residues. The CDR3 region is CTSSRQGHEQYF. For the CDR3, the DNA is TGTACCAGCAGCCGACAGGGGCACGAGCAGTACTTC.

The gene calls are TRBV30 and TRBJ1-4, with a tentative D call TRBD1 (5 bases). CDR1 is GTSNPN, CDR2 SVGIG, per germline (reference sequence). The CDR3 consists of 15 residues. V lost 5 bases and J lost 14, with 27 bases in between. This CDR3 is CAWSTTGGGPGRLFF. Written as DNA, the CDR3 is TGTGCCTGGTCTACCACAGGAGGAGGGCCCGGGAGGCTGTTTTTT.

The sample holds one count of this clone. This sequence joins TRBV6-5 and TRBJ2-3; TRBD1 aligns across 7 bases. The CDR3 spans 14 residues. V shed 5 bases, J shed 4 bases, and the junction held 6 bases outside the gene matches. Germline V gene lookup returns CDR1 MNHEY and CDR2 SVGAGI. CDR3 loop: CASSPLTGADTQYF. The CDR3 nucleotides read TGTGCCAGCAGTCCCCTTACAGGGGCAGATACGCAGTATTTT.

The chain recombines TRBV2 with TRBJ2-1, with 9 bases identical to TRBD1. Germline lookup yields CDR1 SNHLY and CDR2 FYNNEI. The V and J ends lost 5 bases and 1 base, in that order; junction bases with no gene match: 6. The CDR3 runs to 16 residues. The DNA of the CDR3 is TGTGCCAGCAGTTCATGGACAGGGGTATCCTACAATGAGCAGTTCTTC. This codes for CASSSWTGVSYNEQFF. The variable domain in full, with the rest retrieved from reference TRBV2 and TRBJ2-1, is EPEVTQTPSHQVTQMGQEVILRCVPISNHLYFYWYRQILGQKVEFLVSFYNNEISEKSEIFDDQFSVERPDGSNFTLKIRSTKLEDSAMYFCASSSWTGVSYNEQFFGPGTRLTVL.

The chain joins TRBV5-1 to TRBJ2-5, with D perhaps TRBD2 (6 bases). The germline CDR1 and CDR2 sequences are SGHRS and YFSETQ. The ends were cut back, 4 bases at V and 5 bases at J, with 12 bases in the middle. The CDR3 covers 13 residues. CDR3 amino acids: CASSGGLAETQYF. The DNA of the CDR3 is TGCGCCAGCAGCGGGGGACTTGCGGAGACCCAGTACTTC.